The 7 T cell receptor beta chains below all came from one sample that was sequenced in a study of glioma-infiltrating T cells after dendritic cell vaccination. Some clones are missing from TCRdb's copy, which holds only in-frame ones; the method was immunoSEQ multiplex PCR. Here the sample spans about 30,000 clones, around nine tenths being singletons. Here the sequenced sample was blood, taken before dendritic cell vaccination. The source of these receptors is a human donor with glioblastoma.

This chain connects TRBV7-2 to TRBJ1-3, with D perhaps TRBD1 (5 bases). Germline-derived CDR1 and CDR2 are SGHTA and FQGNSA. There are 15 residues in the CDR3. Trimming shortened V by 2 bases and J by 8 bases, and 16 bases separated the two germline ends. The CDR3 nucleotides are TGTGCCAGCAGCTTACCACGACAGTGGGGGGACACCATATATTTT. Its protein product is CASSLPRQWGDTIYF.

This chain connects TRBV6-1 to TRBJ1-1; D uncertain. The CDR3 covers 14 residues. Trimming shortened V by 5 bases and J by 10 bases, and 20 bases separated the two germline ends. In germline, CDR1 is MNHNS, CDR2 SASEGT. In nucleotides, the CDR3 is TGTGCCAGCAGTATTGCTTCGGTTCCTGCCCCAGCTTTCTTT. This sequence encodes CASSIASVPAPAFF.

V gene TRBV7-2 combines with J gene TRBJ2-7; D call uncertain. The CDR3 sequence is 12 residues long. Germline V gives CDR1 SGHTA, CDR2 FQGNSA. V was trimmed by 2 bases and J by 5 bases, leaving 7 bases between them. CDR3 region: CASSLRVHEQYF. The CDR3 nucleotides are TGTGCCAGCAGCTTACGGGTCCACGAGCAGTACTTC.

The CDR3 loop reads CASSLASVWPNTEAFF. The CDR3 DNA follows: TGTGCCAGCAGCTTGGCCAGTGTGTGGCCGAACACTGAAGCTTTCTTT. The V gene is TRBV5-6, the J gene TRBJ1-1; unclear D gene. This CDR3 is 16 amino acids long. Per germline, CDR1 SGHDT and CDR2 YYEEEE. V was clipped by 0 bases and J by 1 base, with 13 bases between them.

The CDR3 is CASSSGQAHGELFF. The CDR3 DNA reads as TGCGCCAGCAGCTCTGGACAGGCTCACGGGGAGCTGTTTTTT. This rearrangement joins TRBV5-1 to TRBJ2-2; 7 nucleotides align to TRBD1. CDR1 SGHRS and CDR2 YFSETQ come from the germline V gene. The CDR3 totals 14 residues. Trimming removed 3 bases from V and 7 bases from J; junction bases left unmatched: 6. The variable domain in full, with the rest retrieved from reference TRBV5-1 and TRBJ2-2, is KAGVTQTPRYLIKTRGQQVTLSCSPISGHRSVSWYQQTPGQGLQFLFEYFSETQRNKGNFPGRFSGRQFSNSRSEMNVSTLELGDSALYLCASSSGQAHGELFFGEGSRLTVL.

This chain's CDR3 is CASSVGTGFFSTDTQYF. The DNA for the CDR3 is TGTGCCAGCAGTGTCGGGACAGGGTTTTTTAGCACAGATACGCAGTATTTT. V gene TRBV2 combines with J gene TRBJ2-3; the match to TRBD1 covers 9 bases. Germline-derived CDR1 and CDR2 are SNHLY and FYNNEI. V lost 4 bases, J lost 0 bases, and 8 bases stayed unmatched. CDR3 size: 17 residues.

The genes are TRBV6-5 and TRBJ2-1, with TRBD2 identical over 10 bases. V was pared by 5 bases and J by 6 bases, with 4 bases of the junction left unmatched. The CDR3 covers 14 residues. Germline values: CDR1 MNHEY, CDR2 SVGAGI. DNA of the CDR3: TGTGCCAGCAGTCCTAGCGGGGGACTCAATGAGCAGTTCTTC. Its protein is CASSPSGGLNEQFF.